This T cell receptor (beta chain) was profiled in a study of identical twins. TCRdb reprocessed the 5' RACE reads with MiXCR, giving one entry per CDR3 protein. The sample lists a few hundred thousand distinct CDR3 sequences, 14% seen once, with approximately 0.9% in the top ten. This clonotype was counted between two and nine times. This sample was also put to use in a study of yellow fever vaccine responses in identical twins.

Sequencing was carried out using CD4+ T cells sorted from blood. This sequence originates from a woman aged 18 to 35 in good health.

The CDR3 loop reads CASSYGTYSSPLHF. CDR3 nucleotides: TGTGCCAGCAGTTACGGGACTTACAGCTCACCCCTCCACTTT. The chain has TRBV6-5 and TRBJ1-6; D possibly corresponds to TRBD1 (5 bases). The germline V gene has CDR1 MNHEY and CDR2 SVGAGI. CDR3 length equals 14 residues. Trimming removed 2 bases from V and 10 bases from J, with 12 bases in between.